The 18 T cell receptor beta chains presented below share a single source sample, sequenced in a study of blood T cells in healthy people across ages. The use of a sample-barcoded 5' primer and a J-beta primer mix characterized a second PCR of about 7 to 12 cycles. TCRdb reanalysed the 5' RACE reads using MiXCR and keeps one entry per CDR3 protein. The profile shows 650,000 to 700,000 distinct CDR3 sequences, roughly 32% of them singletons. Sequencing was done on a sample of blood. Every receptor here comes from a woman aged 80 or over in good health.

This clonotype showed up just once. The gene calls are TRBV4-1 and TRBJ2-3; possibly TRBD1 or TRBD2 for D (5 bases each). The germline gives CDR1 MGHRA, CDR2 YSYEKL. Trimming removed 0 bases from V and 4 bases from J, with 8 bases in between. This CDR3 comprises 14 residues. CDR3 amino acids: CASSQERGADTQYF. The CDR3 DNA is TGCGCCAGCAGCCAAGAAAGGGGAGCAGATACGCAGTATTTT.

This clonotype was counted many times. A much larger clone differs by one base, so this may be a read error. The rearrangement joins TRBV2 to TRBJ1-2; 9 nucleotides match TRBD1. Germline V gene lookup returns CDR1 SNHLY and CDR2 FYNNEI. The CDR3 loop spans 13 amino acids. Unmatched junction bases numbered 2, after V lost 5 bases and J lost 4 bases. Here the CDR3 reads CASSKDRGYGYTF. The CDR3 nucleotides are TGTGCCAGCAGTAAGGACAGGGGCTATGGCTACACCTTC.

At least ten counts were recorded for this clonotype. An end of the junction does not agree with germline; a read error may underlie this. V usage is TRBV7-7 and J usage is TRBJ2-1; 9 bases fit TRBD2. The CDR3 sequence is 15 residues long. Per the germline V gene, CDR1 is SSHAT and CDR2 is FNYEAQ (reference sequence). The CDR3 region has the DNA TGTGCTAGCAGCTTAGATGCGGGGGGGAGCGATGAGCAGTTCTTC. It codes for CASSLDAGGSDEQFF.

A remark on this clonotype: The CDR3 end shows no conserved phenylalanine or tryptophan, and so a read error is likely. V and J are TRBV18 and TRBJ2-7, with 8 bases that match TRBD1. CDR1 and CDR2 (germline): KGHSH, LQKENI. V was pared by 3 bases and J by 2 bases, with 3 bases of the junction left unmatched. CDR3 length equals 14 residues. For the CDR3, the DNA is TGTGCCAGCTCACCCGGACAGGGAACCTACGAGCAGTACATC. This translates into CASSPGQGTYEQYI.

This clonotype has at least ten counts. The chain has TRBV4-3 and TRBJ2-1, with D perhaps matching TRBD1 (6 bases). CDR1 is LGHNA and CDR2 is YSLEER in the germline V gene. Trimming stripped 0 bases from V and 9 bases from J, with 15 bases between. The CDR3 is made up of 15 amino acids. The CDR3 loop is CASSQDPGQGTEQFF. DNA for the CDR3: TGCGCCAGCAGCCAAGATCCGGGGCAGGGGACTGAGCAGTTCTTC.

This sequence joins TRBV7-9 and TRBJ1-4; TRBD1 agrees at 7 bases. Germline V CDR1 and CDR2: SEHNR, FQNEAQ (reference sequence). V trimming: 5 bases; J trimming: 12 bases; junction bases outside the gene matches: 6. The CDR3 is made up of 12 amino acids. The CDR3 spells CASSRNQGELFF. DNA of the CDR3: TGTGCCAGCAGCCGGAACCAGGGGGAACTGTTTTTT.

The table lists this clonotype with many counts. The genes are TRBV18 and TRBJ2-1, with a tentative D call TRBD2 (6 bases). The germline V gene encodes CDR1 KGHSH and CDR2 LQKENI. V was cut by 6 bases and J by 2 bases, with 17 bases left in between. The CDR3 loop spans 16 amino acids. CDR3 sequence reads: CASSPGEQVTYNEQFF. The CDR3 nucleotides read TGTGCCAGCTCGCCGGGGGAGCAGGTTACCTACAATGAGCAGTTCTTC.

This clonotype appeared many times. The rearrangement uses TRBV20-1 and TRBJ2-7; D not resolved. Germline V gene sequence: CDR1 DFQATT, CDR2 SNEGSKA (reference sequence). The CDR3 spans 11 residues. Trimming removed 0 bases from V and 5 bases from J, with 5 bases in between. The CDR3 DNA is TGCAGTGCTAGAGATGTGAACGAGCAGTACTTC. Translation gives CSARDVNEQYF.

To note about this clonotype: Since the CDR3 does not end with the conserved phenylalanine or tryptophan, this likely comes from a read error. V and J are TRBV16 and TRBJ1-6; D unresolved. V was trimmed by 1 base and J by 7 bases, leaving 11 bases between them. The CDR3 contains 15 residues. CDR1 is KGHSY, CDR2 FQNENV, per germline. The CDR3 loop reads CASSQFGLRNSPLHY. The CDR3 nucleotides are TGTGCCAGCAGCCAATTTGGACTGAGGAATTCACCCCTCCACTAT.

This clonotype was recorded many times. The rearrangement links TRBV7-6 to TRBJ2-7, with 7 bases aligning to TRBD1. Germline V lookup: CDR1 SGHVS, CDR2 FNYEAQ. CDR3 length: 14 amino acids. Trimming removed 4 bases from V and 6 bases from J; junction bases left unmatched: 9. CDR3: CASSSRGQGGEQYF. Here the CDR3 DNA reads TGTGCCAGCAGCTCTAGGGGGCAGGGTGGCGAGCAGTACTTC.

This clonotype was seen at least ten times. The chain has TRBV6-1 and TRBJ2-5; no reliable D call. CDR3 length: 15 residues. The V and J ends lost 4 bases and 0 bases respectively, with 12 bases between them. Germline assignment: CDR1 MNHNS and CDR2 SASEGT. CDR3 nucleotides: TGTGCCAGCAGTGTCTTAATCTTAGACCAAGAGACCCAGTACTTC. It translates to CASSVLILDQETQYF.

The CDR3 loop reads CASSMNSGATGELFF. CDR3 nucleotides: TGCGCCAGCAGCATGAATAGCGGTGCGACCGGGGAGCTGTTTTTT. The V call is TRBV5-1, the J call TRBJ2-2; TRBD2 might be the D (6 bases). The germline CDR1 and CDR2 sequences are SGHRS and YFSETQ. The V and J ends lost 4 bases and 5 bases respectively, with 15 bases between them. The CDR3 spans 15 residues.

As regards this clonotype: One end of the junction varies from germline; a read error may be responsible. This sequence joins TRBV7-3 and TRBJ2-7; D is uncertain. The CDR3 contains 13 residues. In germline, CDR1 is SGHTA, CDR2 FQGTGA. The CDR3 protein is CTSSLASGYEQYF. CDR3 DNA: TGTACCAGCAGCTTAGCATCTGGCTACGAGCAGTACTTC.

Comment on this clonotype: A junction end diverges from the germline sequence, so it may reflect a read error. The chain combines TRBV5-1 with TRBJ1-6, with a possible D match to TRBD1 (5 bases). Germline values: CDR1 SGHRS, CDR2 YFSETQ. The CDR3 spans 17 residues. CDR3 DNA sequence: TGCGCCAGCAGCTTGGCAGGGAGGAGCTCCCATAATTCACCCCTCCACTTT. As protein: CASSLAGRSSHNSPLHF.

This clonotype was counted between two and nine times. V usage is TRBV30 and J usage is TRBJ1-1; D is uncertain. Germline V lookup: CDR1 GTSNPN, CDR2 SVGIG (reference sequence). V was shortened by 2 bases and J by 1 base, with 14 bases between the two germline ends. The CDR3 extends over 15 amino acids. CDR3 DNA: TGTGCCTGGAGTTTTCGACCCCGGCCGAACACTGAAGCTTTCTTT. Translating gives CAWSFRPRPNTEAFF.

The chain recombines TRBV5-1 with TRBJ1-1; 9 bases map to TRBD1. CDR1 and CDR2 from the germline V gene are SGHRS and YFSETQ. The trim removed 4 bases at V and 4 bases at J, leaving 11 bases unmatched. The CDR3 runs to 16 residues. In DNA, the CDR3 is TGCGCCAGCAGCCCACCCTTACAGGGGGCGGTCACTGAAGCTTTCTTT. As protein: CASSPPLQGAVTEAFF.

This clonotype was seen only a few times. A read error is possible here, since a much larger clone lies one base away. This chain connects TRBV20-1 to TRBJ1-1; unclear D gene. Germline CDR1 and CDR2: DFQATT and SNEGSKA (reference sequence). V shed 5 bases and J shed 3 bases, with 13 bases lying between them. The CDR3 contains 13 residues. The CDR3 reads CSARQRAYTEAFF. The CDR3 DNA reads as TGCAGTGCTCGGCAGAGGGCATACACTGAAGCTTTCTTT.

In this sample, this clonotype turned up a few times. V gene TRBV5-1 combines with J gene TRBJ1-1, with D possibly matching TRBD1 (5 bases). Between the trimmed V and J ends, which lost 0 bases and 1 base, there was a span of 13 bases. The CDR3 has 16 residues. CDR1 is SGHRS and CDR2 is YFSETQ in the germline V gene. This CDR3 reads CASSLGADRRNTEAFF. As DNA, the CDR3 is TGCGCCAGCAGCTTGGGGGCCGACAGAAGGAACACTGAAGCTTTCTTT.